This T cell receptor beta chain was recovered during a study of cytomegalovirus exposure and HLA in healthy donors. Study-level background: An earlier analysis found 95 million to 140 million unique TCR beta sequences from roughly 170 million T cells. Broader study findings: Most TCR sequences were seen very rarely across donors, but some public TCRs occurred in many. Accurate prediction of most subjects' HLA-A and HLA-B alleles from TCR beta sequences was reported. A later look showed TCR association rates differing by HLA locus, highest for DRB1 and lowest for HLA-C.

The PCR used 60 Vbeta and 13 Jbeta primers. TCRdb's copy holds only in-frame clones and misses some; the assay was immunoSEQ multiplex PCR. Found here are roughly 150,000 clones, about 81% of them singletons; the top ten hold about 2.1%. This clone was seen a few times. Its cognate antigen is unknown. Source material: PBMCs. The receptor was derived from a woman aged 18-30 years in good health and CMV-seronegative.

Written as DNA, the CDR3 is TGTGCCAGCAGCCAGGAACAGGGATTCCAAGAGACCCAGTACTTC. Amino acids: CASSQEQGFQETQYF. The chain carries TRBV5-4 and TRBJ2-5, with a weak D call TRBD1 (6 bases). V lost 4 bases, J lost 1 base, and 14 bases lay in between. The CDR3 loop spans 15 amino acids. Germline CDR1 is SGHNT and CDR2 is YYREEE (reference sequence).